These 12 T cell receptor beta chains were all obtained from the same sample, sequenced in a study of response to subunit inactivated influenza vaccine. TCRdb reanalysed the RT-PCR reads using MiXCR and keeps one entry per CDR3 protein. In the table there are roughly 710,000 distinct CDR3 sequences, around 15% of which are singletons. This specimen consisted of PBMCs from blood, obtained around 14 days before vaccination. The source is a man aged 50 to 60 who received an inactivated influenza vaccine.

A few counts support this clonotype. V and J are TRBV6-5 and TRBJ2-3; TRBD2 matches at 8 bases. Germline V gives CDR1 MNHEY, CDR2 SVGAGI. CDR3 length: 17 amino acids. Trimming at V came to 0 bases and at J to 1 base, leaving 6 bases not matched to a gene. CDR3 residues: CASSYSTFSGGTDTQYF. CDR3 nucleotide sequence: TGTGCCAGCAGTTACTCGACTTTTAGCGGGGGCACAGATACGCAGTATTTT.

The chain recombines TRBV12-3 or TRBV12-4 with TRBJ2-1, with D possibly called TRBD1 or TRBD2 (5 bases each). V was clipped by 5 bases and J by 9 bases, with 20 bases between them. The CDR3 runs to 15 residues. CDR3 region: CASSTPGGEVAEQFF. CDR3 DNA sequence: TGTGCCAGCAGTACCCCTGGGGGAGAGGTGGCTGAGCAGTTCTTC.

This chain uses TRBV4-3 with TRBJ1-6; D is unresolved. This CDR3 is built from 13 residues. Trimming cost V 4 bases and J 11 bases, with 12 bases left between them. Germline lookup yields CDR1 LGHNA and CDR2 YSLEER. The CDR3 DNA follows: TGCGCCAGCAGCCCATACTCCGAGGCACCCCTCCACTTT. Translation gives CASSPYSEAPLHF.

V and J are TRBV6-5 and TRBJ1-1; 9 bases agree with TRBD1. CDR1 is MNHEY and CDR2 is SVGAGI in the germline V gene. J gave up 4 bases and V 5 bases, and 8 bases lay outside the gene matches. This CDR3 region has 15 residues. The CDR3 loop reads CASSLLPTGGTEAFF. The CDR3 DNA follows: TGTGCCAGCAGTCTACTCCCGACAGGGGGCACTGAAGCTTTCTTT.

This clonotype was found many times. The gene calls are TRBV5-5 and TRBJ2-1; D assignment may be TRBD1 or TRBD2 (5 bases each). This CDR3 comprises 16 residues. The germline V gene has CDR1 SGHKS and CDR2 YYEKEE (reference sequence). Trimming pared 0 bases from V and 0 bases from J, leaving 10 bases between. The CDR3 loop reads CASSLAWGSSYNEQFF. The CDR3 DNA is TGTGCCAGCAGCTTGGCCTGGGGGAGCTCCTACAATGAGCAGTTCTTC. The complete variable domain, with remaining parts taken from reference TRBV5-5 and TRBJ2-1, reads DAGVTQSPTHLIKTRGQQVTLRCSPISGHKSVSWYQQVLGQGPQFIFQYYEKEERGRGNFPDRFSARQFPNYSSELNVNALLLGDSALYLCASSLAWGSSYNEQFFGPGTRLTVL.

The chain recombines TRBV12-3 or TRBV12-4 with TRBJ2-7, with D perhaps matching TRBD1 or TRBD2 (5 bases each). The CDR3 sequence is 14 residues long. The ends were cut back, 5 bases at V and 3 bases at J, with 14 bases in the middle. The CDR3 reads CASSPGTAYYEQYF. CDR3 DNA sequence: TGTGCCAGCAGTCCCGGGACGGCCTACTACGAGCAGTACTTC.

This clonotype was detected only a few times. CDR3 bases: TGTGCCAGCAGTTACTCTTGGGGGGGACGGGTCCAAGAGACCCAGTACTTC. Its protein is CASSYSWGGRVQETQYF. This chain connects TRBV6-5 to TRBJ2-5; the match to TRBD2 covers 7 bases. The CDR3 has 17 residues. V lost 0 bases to trimming and J lost 1 base; unmatched junction nucleotides: 8. From germline, CDR1 is MNHEY and CDR2 SVGAGI.

The genes are TRBV6-1 and TRBJ2-7, with a weak D call TRBD1 (5 bases). V was trimmed by 6 bases and J by 2 bases, leaving 11 bases between them. The CDR3 is made up of 13 amino acids. CDR1 and CDR2 from the germline V gene are MNHNS and SASEGT. The CDR3 nucleotides are TGTGCCAGCAGCAAGTCAGGGACCTACGAGCAGTACTTC. Its protein is CASSKSGTYEQYF.

This clonotype was seen only a few times. The chain carries TRBV7-2 and TRBJ1-4; D gene uncertain. Germline CDR1 and CDR2: SGHTA and FQGNSA. There are 13 residues in the CDR3. The ends were cut back, 5 bases at V and 5 bases at J, with 9 bases in the middle. The CDR3 DNA follows: TGTGCCAGCAGCAAAGGCGGAAATGAAAAACTGTTTTTT. Amino acids: CASSKGGNEKLFF.

This clonotype was found a few times. This chain joins TRBV28 and TRBJ2-1; 8 nucleotides align to TRBD2. The CDR3 consists of 17 residues. The ends lost 3 bases at V and 0 bases at J; junction bases unmatched: 7. Looked up from germline, CDR1 is MDHEN and CDR2 is SYDVKM. CDR3 in amino acids: CASSLISGARSYNEQFF. As DNA, the CDR3 is TGTGCCAGCAGTTTGATTAGCGGGGCACGCTCCTACAATGAGCAGTTCTTC.

This clonotype was counted between two and nine times. The CDR3, as DNA: TGTGCCAGCAGACGCGGACTAGCGGGAGGGAACACCGGGGAGCTGTTTTTT. Translated: CASRRGLAGGNTGELFF. The chain combines TRBV6-1 with TRBJ2-2, with TRBD2 identical over 14 bases. The V segment lost 6 bases and the J segment 1 base; nucleotides outside the gene matches: 4. This CDR3 comprises 17 residues. Germline CDR1 and CDR2: MNHNS and SASEGT.

This clonotype has a handful of counts. The chain links TRBV9 to TRBJ2-3, with 14 bases that match TRBD2. This CDR3 is 17 amino acids long. The trim removed 2 bases at V and 1 base at J, leaving 3 bases unmatched. From germline, CDR1 is SGDLS and CDR2 YYNGEE. The CDR3 nucleotides are TGTGCCAGCAGCGTTAGGGGACTAGCGGGAGGCACAGATACGCAGTATTTT. It is translated as CASSVRGLAGGTDTQYF.